This T cell receptor (beta chain) was retrieved from a study of Graves' ophthalmopathy and Graves' hyperthyroidism. Study-level results: Ophthalmopathy progression was predicted by the model at just over 70% sensitivity and about 74% specificity.

This clonotype was observed at least ten times. The target antigen is unknown. Trimming took 3 bases from V and 0 from J; bases not matched to a gene: 6. The germline V gene has CDR1 SGHKS and CDR2 YYEKEE (reference sequence). CDR3 length equals 15 residues. Other autoimmune diseases, uncontrolled infections, pregnancy and lactation each led to patient exclusion. TCR beta CDR3 regions were amplified from RNA transcripts. RT-PCR with HTBI primers came first, then second-round multiplex PCR. TCRdb reprocessed the multiplex PCR reads via MiXCR and lists one record per CDR3 protein. The repertoire holds approximately 150,000 distinct CDR3 sequences, with around 40% as singletons.

The clonotype comes from a man aged 30-40 years with Graves' ophthalmopathy. The sample comprised peripheral blood. The chain has TRBV5-5 and TRBJ2-7; 7 positions match TRBD2. The CDR3 DNA follows: TGTGCCAGCAGCTCGGGACTAACCAACTCCTACGAGCAGTACTTC. It translates to CASSSGLTNSYEQYF. The full variable domain, completed using reference TRBV5-5 and TRBJ2-7, is DAGVTQSPTHLIKTRGQQVTLRCSPISGHKSVSWYQQVLGQGPQFIFQYYEKEERGRGNFPDRFSARQFPNYSSELNVNALLLGDSALYLCASSSGLTNSYEQYFGPGTRLTVT.